This T cell receptor beta chain emerged from a study of vaccination effects on CD4 cells after COVID-19. Study as a whole: The participants, recipients of two vaccine doses, got either BNT162b2 or mRNA-1273. Study-wide results and limits: Convalescent patients were few in the study, and early post-infection timepoints were absent.

ViraFEST expansion of antigen-specific CD4+ T cells with viral peptide pools preceded sequencing. Scientists isolated CD4+ T cells after a roughly ten-day culture period ended. None of these healthy vaccinees had been infected with SARS-CoV-2 before vaccination. At days 3 and 7, half of the medium was exchanged for IL-2 medium. The CDR3 extends over 15 amino acids. Trimming removed 7 bases at V and 2 bases at J, with 12 bases between. CDR1 and CDR2 (germline): MNHEY, SVGAGI. The method was immunoSEQ multiplex PCR; TCRdb's version includes in-frame clones alone and lacks a portion of them. In the table there are tens of thousands of clones, about 80% of which are singletons. Remarks on this clone: Its antigen is as yet unknown.

The chain combines TRBV6-5 with TRBJ2-6; D gene unclear. The sequence was obtained from a human donor who received a COVID-19 vaccine. The sequencing here drew on CD4+ T cells from PBMCs cultured with HCoV-OC43 spike peptides, taken before COVID-19 vaccination. Stated subset: HCoV-OC43 spike overlapping peptide pool stimulation. CDR3 loop: CASNRLEPGANVLTF. CDR3 nucleotide sequence: TGTGCCAGCAATAGGTTGGAACCTGGGGCCAACGTCCTGACTTTC.